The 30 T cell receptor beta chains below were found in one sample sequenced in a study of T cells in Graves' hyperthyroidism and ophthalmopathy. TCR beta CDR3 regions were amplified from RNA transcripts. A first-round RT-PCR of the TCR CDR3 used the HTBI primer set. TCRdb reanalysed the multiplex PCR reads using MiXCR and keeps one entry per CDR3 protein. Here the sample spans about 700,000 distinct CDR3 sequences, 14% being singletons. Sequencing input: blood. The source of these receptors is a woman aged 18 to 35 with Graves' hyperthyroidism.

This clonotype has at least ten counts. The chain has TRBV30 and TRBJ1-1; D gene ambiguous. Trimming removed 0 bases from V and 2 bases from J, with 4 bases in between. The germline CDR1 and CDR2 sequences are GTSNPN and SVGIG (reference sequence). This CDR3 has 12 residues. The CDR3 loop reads CAWSVRNTEAFF. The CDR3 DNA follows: TGTGCCTGGAGTGTACGTAACACTGAAGCTTTCTTT.

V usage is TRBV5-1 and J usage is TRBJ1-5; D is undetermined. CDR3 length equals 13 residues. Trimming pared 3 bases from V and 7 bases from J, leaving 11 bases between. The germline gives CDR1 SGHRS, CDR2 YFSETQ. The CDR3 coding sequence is TGCGCCAGCAGCTGGTCCCCGGGGCAGCCCCAGCATTTT. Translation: CASSWSPGQPQHF. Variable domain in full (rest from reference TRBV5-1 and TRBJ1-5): KAGVTQTPRYLIKTRGQQVTLSCSPISGHRSVSWYQQTPGQGLQFLFEYFSETQRNKGNFPGRFSGRQFSNSRSEMNVSTLELGDSALYLCASSWSPGQPQHFGDGTRLSIL.

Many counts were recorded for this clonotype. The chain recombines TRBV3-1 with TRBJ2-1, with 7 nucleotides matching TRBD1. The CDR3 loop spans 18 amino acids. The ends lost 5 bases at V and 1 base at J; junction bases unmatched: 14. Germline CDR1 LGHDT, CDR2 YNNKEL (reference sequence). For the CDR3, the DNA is TGTGCCAGCAGCGCACCTACAGGGGTAAGGAGTTCCTACAATGAGCAGTTCTTC. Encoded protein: CASSAPTGVRSSYNEQFF.

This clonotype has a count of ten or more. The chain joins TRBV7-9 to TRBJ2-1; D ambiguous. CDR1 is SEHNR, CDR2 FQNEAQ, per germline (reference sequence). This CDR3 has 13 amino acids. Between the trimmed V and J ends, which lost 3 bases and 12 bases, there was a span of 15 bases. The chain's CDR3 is CASSLGMGLWQFF. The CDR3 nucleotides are TGTGCCAGCAGCTTGGGTATGGGGTTATGGCAGTTCTTC.

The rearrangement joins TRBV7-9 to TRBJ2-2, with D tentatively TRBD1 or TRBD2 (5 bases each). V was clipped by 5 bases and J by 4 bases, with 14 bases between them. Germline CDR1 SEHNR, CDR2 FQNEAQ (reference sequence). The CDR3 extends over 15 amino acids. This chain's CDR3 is CASSPLGTVTGELFF. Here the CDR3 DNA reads TGTGCCAGCAGCCCCCTTGGGACGGTCACCGGGGAGCTGTTTTTT.

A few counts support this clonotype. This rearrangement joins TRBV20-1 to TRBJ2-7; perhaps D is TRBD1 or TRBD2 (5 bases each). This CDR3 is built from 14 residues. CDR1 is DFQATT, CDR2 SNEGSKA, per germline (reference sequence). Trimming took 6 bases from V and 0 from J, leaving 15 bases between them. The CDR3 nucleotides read TGCAGTGCCCCCCGAGAGGGGTTCTCCTACGAGCAGTACTTC. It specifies CSAPREGFSYEQYF.

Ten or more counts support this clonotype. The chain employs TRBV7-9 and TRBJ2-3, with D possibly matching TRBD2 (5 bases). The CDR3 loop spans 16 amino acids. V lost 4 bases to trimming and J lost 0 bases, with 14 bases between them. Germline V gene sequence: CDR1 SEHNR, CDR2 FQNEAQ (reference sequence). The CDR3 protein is CASSSPAAPSTDTQYF. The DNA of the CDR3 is TGTGCCAGCAGCTCCCCAGCGGCCCCTAGCACAGATACGCAGTATTTT.

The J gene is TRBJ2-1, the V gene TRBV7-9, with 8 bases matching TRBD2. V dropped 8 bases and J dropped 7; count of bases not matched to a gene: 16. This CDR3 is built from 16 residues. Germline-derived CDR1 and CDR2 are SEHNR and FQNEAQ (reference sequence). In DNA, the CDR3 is TGTGCCAGCCTACCCGTGGGTAGCGGGACATGGAATGAGCAGTTCTTC. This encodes CASLPVGSGTWNEQFF.

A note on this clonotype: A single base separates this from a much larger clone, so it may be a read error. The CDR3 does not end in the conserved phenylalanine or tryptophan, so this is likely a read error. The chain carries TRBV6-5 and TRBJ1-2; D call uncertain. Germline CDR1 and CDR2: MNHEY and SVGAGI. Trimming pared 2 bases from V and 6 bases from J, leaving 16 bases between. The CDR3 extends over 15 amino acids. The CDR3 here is CASSYSKTVSNGYTL. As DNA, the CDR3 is TGTGCCAGCAGTTACAGCAAGACGGTATCCAATGGCTACACCCTC.

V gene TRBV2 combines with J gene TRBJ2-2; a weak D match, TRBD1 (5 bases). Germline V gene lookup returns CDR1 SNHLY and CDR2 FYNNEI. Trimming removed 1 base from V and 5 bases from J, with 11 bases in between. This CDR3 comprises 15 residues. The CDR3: CASSEVRVGTGELFF. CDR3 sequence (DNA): TGTGCCAGCAGTGAAGTCAGGGTGGGGACCGGGGAGCTGTTTTTT.

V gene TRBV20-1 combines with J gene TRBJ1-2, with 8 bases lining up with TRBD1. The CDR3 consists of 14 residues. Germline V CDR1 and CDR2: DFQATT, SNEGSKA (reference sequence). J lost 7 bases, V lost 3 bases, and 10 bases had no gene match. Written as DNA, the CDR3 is TGCAGTGCTAGGCCGACCCAGGGGGCCGGTGGCTACACCTTC. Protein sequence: CSARPTQGAGGYTF.

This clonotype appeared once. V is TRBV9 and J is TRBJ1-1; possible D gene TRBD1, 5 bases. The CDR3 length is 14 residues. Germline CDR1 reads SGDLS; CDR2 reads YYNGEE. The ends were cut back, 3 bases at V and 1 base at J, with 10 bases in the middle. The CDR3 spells CASSGQGANTEAFF. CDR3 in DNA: TGTGCCAGCAGCGGGCAGGGTGCGAACACTGAAGCTTTCTTT.

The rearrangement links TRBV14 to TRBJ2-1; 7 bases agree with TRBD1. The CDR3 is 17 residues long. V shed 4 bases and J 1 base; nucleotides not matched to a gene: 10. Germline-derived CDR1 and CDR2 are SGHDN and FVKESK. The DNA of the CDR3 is TGTGCCAGCAGCCCTACCTTACAGGGGTGGTCCTACAATGAGCAGTTCTTC. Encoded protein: CASSPTLQGWSYNEQFF.

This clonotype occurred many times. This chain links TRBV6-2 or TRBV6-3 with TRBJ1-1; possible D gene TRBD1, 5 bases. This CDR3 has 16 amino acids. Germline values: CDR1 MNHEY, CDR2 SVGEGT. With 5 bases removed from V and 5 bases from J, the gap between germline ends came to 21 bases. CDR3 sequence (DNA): TGTGCCAGCAGTAAGGCCCGAGGGGAGGGAAGTACTGAAGCTTTCTTT. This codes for CASSKARGEGSTEAFF.

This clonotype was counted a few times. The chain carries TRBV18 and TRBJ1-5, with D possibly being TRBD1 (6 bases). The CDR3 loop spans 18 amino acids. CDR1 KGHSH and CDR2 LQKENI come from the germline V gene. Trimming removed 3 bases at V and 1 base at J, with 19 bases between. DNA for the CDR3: TGTGCCAGCTCACCTGCGGGGGCGCGAGGGAGAAGCAATCAGCCCCAGCATTTT. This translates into CASSPAGARGRSNQPQHF.

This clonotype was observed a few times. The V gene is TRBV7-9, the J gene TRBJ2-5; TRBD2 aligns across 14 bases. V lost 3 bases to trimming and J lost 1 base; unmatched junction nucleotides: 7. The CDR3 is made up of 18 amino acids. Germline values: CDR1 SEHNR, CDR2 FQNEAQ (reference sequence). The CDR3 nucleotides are TGTGCCAGCAGCTTGGGACTAGCGGGAGTGCCGATCCAAGAGACCCAGTACTTC. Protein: CASSLGLAGVPIQETQYF. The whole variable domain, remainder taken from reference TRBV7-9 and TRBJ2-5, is DTGVSQNPRHKITKRGQNVTFRCDPISEHNRLYWYRQTLGQGPEFLTYFQNEAQLEKSRLLSDRFSAERPKGSFSTLEIQRTEQGDSAMYLCASSLGLAGVPIQETQYFGPGTRLLVL.

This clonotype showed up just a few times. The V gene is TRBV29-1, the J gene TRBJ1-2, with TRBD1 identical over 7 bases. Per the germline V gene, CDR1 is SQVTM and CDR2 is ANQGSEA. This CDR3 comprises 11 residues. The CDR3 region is CRTGSSYGYTF. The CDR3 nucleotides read TGCAGGACAGGGTCATCCTATGGCTACACCTTC.

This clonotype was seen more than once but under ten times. The CDR3 DNA follows: TGTGCCATCAGTGAGTCGGGGGAGCAGTTCTTC. Protein product: CAISESGEQFF. The V call is TRBV10-3, the J call TRBJ2-1; no firm D call. Trimming left V 0 bases short and J 10 bases short, with 4 bases between. Germline-derived CDR1 and CDR2 are ENHRY and SYGVKD. There are 11 residues in the CDR3.

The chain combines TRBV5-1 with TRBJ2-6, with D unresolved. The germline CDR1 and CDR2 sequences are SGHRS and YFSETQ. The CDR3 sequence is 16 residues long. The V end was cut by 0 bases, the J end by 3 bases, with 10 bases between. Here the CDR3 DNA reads TGCGCCAGCAGCTTGGCCAGGTTAGGTGGGGCCAACGTCCTGACTTTC. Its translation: CASSLARLGGANVLTF.

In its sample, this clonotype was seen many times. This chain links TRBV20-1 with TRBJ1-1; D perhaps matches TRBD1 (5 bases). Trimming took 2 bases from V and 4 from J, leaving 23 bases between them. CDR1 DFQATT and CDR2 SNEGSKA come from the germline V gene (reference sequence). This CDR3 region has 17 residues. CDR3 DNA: TGCAGTGCTAGACCTCAGGGCTCTACCATAGGTAGCACTGAAGCTTTCTTT. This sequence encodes CSARPQGSTIGSTEAFF.

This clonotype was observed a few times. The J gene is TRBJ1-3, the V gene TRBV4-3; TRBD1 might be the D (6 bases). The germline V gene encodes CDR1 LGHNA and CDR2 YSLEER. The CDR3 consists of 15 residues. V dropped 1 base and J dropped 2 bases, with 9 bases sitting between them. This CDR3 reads CASSQGAGAGNTIYF. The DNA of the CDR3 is TGCGCCAGCAGCCAAGGGGCAGGGGCTGGAAACACCATATATTTT.

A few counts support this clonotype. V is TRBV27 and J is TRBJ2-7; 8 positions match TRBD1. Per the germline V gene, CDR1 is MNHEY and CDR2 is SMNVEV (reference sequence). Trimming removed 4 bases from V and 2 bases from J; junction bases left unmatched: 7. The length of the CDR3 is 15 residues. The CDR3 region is CASSSIQGVAYEQYF. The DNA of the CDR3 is TGTGCCAGCAGTTCAATACAGGGGGTAGCCTACGAGCAGTACTTC.

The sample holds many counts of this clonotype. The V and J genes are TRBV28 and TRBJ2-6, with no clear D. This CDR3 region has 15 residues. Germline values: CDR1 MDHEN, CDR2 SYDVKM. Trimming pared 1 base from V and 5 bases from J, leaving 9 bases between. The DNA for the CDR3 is TGTGCCAGCAGTTTATCAGGCCGTAGGGCCAACGTCCTGACTTTC. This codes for CASSLSGRRANVLTF.

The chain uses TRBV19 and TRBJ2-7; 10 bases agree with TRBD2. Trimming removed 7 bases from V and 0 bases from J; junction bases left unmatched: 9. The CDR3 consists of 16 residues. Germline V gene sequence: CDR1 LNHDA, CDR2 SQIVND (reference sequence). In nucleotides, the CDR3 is TGTGCCAGTACTCCGTTGCTAGCGGGAGTCTCCTACGAGCAGTACTTC. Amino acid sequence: CASTPLLAGVSYEQYF.

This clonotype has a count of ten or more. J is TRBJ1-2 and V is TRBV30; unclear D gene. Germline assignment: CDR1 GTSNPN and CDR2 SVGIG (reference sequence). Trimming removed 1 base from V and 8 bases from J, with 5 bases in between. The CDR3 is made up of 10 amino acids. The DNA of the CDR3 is TGTGCCTGGAGTGGTCGGGGCTACACCTTC. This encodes CAWSGRGYTF.

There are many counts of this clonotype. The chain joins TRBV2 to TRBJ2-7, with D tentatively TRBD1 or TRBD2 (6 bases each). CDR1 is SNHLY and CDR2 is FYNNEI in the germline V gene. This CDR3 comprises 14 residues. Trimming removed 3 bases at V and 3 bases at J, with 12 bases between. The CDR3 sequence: CASSDSGAFYEQYF. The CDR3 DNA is TGTGCCAGCAGTGATTCGGGGGCCTTCTACGAGCAGTACTTC. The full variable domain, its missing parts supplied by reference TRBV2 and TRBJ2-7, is EPEVTQTPSHQVTQMGQEVILRCVPISNHLYFYWYRQILGQKVEFLVSFYNNEISEKSEIFDDQFSVERPDGSNFTLKIRSTKLEDSAMYFCASSDSGAFYEQYFGPGTRLTVT.

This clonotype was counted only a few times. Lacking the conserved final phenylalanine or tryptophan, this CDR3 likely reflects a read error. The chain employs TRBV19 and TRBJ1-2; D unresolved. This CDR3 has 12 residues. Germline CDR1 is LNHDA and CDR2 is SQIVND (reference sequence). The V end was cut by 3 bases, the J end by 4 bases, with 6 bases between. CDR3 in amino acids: CASSMVGYGYTL. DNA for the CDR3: TGTGCCAGTAGTATGGTCGGCTATGGCTACACCCTC.

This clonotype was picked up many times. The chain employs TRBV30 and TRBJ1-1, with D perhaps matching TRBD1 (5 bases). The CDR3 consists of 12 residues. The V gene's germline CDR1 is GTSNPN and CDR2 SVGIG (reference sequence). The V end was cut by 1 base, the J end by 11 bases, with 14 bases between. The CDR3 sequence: CAWSAPFRGAFF. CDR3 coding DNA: TGTGCCTGGAGTGCCCCGTTCCGGGGGGCTTTCTTT.

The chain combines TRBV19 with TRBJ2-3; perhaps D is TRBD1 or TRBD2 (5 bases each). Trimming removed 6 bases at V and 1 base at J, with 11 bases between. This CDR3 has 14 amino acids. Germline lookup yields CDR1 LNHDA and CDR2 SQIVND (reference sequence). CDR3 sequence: CASRAMGGTDTQYF. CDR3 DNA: TGTGCCAGTAGGGCTATGGGGGGCACAGATACGCAGTATTTT.

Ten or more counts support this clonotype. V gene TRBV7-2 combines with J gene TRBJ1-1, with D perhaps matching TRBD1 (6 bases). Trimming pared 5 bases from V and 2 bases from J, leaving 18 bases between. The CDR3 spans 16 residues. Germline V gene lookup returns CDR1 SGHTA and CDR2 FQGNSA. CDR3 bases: TGTGCCAGCAGCCCCCTCCCTTTCAGGGGCAACACTGAAGCTTTCTTT. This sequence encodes CASSPLPFRGNTEAFF. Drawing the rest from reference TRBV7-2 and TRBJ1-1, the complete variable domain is GAGVSQSPSNKVTEKGKDVELRCDPISGHTALYWYRQSLGQGLEFLIYFQGNSAPDKSGLPSDRFSAERTGGSVSTLTIQRTQQEDSAVYLCASSPLPFRGNTEAFFGQGTRLTVV.